This T cell receptor beta chain was observed in a study of PD-1 blockade in classical Hodgkin lymphoma. Study-level information: With a 2-week interval, patients received intravenous nivolumab at 3 mg/kg. General study results and limits: Partial responders and progressors had significantly lower baseline TCR diversity. Significantly greater TCR diversity emerged by C4D1 in CD4+ cells but not CD8+ cells.

Every patient relapsed after autologous stem cell transplantation, and brentuximab vedotin exposure varied. Points on this clone: Its antigen remains unidentified.

Germline V gene lookup returns CDR1 KGHSH and CDR2 LQKENI. The CDR3 has 16 residues. J lost 6 bases, V lost 4 bases, and 12 bases had no gene match. TCRdb's table, derived via immunoSEQ multiplex PCR, lists solely in-frame clones and lacks some. The sample shows about 98,000 clones, 80% to 95% of them seen only once. The TCR originated in a human donor with classical Hodgkin lymphoma. The rearrangement links TRBV18 to TRBJ2-1; 7 bases match TRBD1. Sequenced here: peripheral blood mononuclear cells (PBMCs), sampled at baseline. The DNA for the CDR3 is TGTGCCAGCTCACAAACGGGACAGCCACAACTCAATGAGCAGTTCTTC. Its translation is CASSQTGQPQLNEQFF.